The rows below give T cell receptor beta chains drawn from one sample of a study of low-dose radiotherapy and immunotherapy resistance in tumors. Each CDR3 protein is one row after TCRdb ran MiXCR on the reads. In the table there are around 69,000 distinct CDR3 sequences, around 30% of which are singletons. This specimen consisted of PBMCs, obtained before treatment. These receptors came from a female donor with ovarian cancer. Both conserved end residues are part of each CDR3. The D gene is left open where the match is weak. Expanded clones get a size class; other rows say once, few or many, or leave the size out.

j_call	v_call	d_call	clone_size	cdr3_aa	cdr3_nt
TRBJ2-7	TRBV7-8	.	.	CASSLVEKTKQGHKQYF	TGTGCCAGCAGCTTAGTCGAGAAAACGAAACAGGGTCACAAGCAGTACTTC
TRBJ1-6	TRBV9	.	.	CASSVEPKGFDSPLHF	TGTGCCAGCAGCGTAGAACCCAAGGGGTTCGATTCACCCCTCCACTTT
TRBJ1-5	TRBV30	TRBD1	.	CAWSADRGSNQPQHF	TGTGCCTGGAGTGCCGACAGGGGAAGCAATCAGCCCCAGCATTTT
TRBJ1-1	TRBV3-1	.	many	CASSQGRGRIEAFF	TGTGCCAGCAGCCAAGGCCGGGGCCGCATTGAAGCTTTCTTT
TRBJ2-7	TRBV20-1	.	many	CSARDGRGGVSQEQYF	TGCAGTGCTAGAGATGGGAGGGGGGGCGTCTCCCAGGAGCAGTACTTC
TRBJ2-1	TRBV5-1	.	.	CASSQGGAKGNEQFF	TGCGCCAGCAGCCAAGGGGGGGCGAAGGGCAATGAGCAGTTCTTC
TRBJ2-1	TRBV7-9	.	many	CASSSTDLASGQKGGSYNEQFF	TGTGCCAGCAGCTCTACCGACTTGGCTAGCGGCCAGAAGGGGGGCTCCTACAATGAGCAGTTCTTC
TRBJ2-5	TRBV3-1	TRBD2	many	CASSQGQAGGIIIQETQYF	TGTGCCAGCAGCCAAGGACAAGCGGGGGGAATCATTATACAAGAGACCCAGTACTTC
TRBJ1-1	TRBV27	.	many	CASSTDENTEAFF	TGTGCCAGCAGCACAGACGAGAACACTGAAGCTTTCTTT
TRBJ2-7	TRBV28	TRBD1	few	CASYPVMGQENYEQYF	TGTGCCAGCTACCCCGTCATGGGACAGGAAAACTACGAGCAGTACTTC
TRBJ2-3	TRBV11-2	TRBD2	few	CASSLTSGSAHF	TGTGCCAGCAGCCTGACTAGCGGGAGCGCCCATTTT
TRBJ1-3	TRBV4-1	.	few	CASSQGTLGTNTIYF	TGCGCCAGCAGCCAAGGAACCCTGGGGACAAACACCATATATTTT
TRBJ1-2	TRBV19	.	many	CASSMVGRSVGYTF	TGTGCCAGTAGTATGGTAGGGCGGTCGGTGGGCTACACCTTC
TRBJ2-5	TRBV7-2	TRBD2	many	CASSTRTSGGSFVTQYF	TGTGCCAGCAGCACCAGGACTAGCGGGGGGTCTTTTGTGACCCAGTACTTC
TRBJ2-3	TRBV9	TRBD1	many	CASSVGPGQSDTQYF	TGTGCCAGCAGCGTAGGTCCGGGACAGTCAGATACGCAGTATTTT
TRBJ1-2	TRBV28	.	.	CASSLNGRENYGYTF	TGTGCCAGCAGCTTAAACGGACGCGAAAACTATGGCTACACCTTC
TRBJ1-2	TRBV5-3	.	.	CASSRATVGSYGYTF	TGTGCCAGCAGCCGCGCGACGGTTGGGAGCTATGGCTACACCTTC
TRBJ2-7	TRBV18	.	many	CASSPRQGGSSEQYF	TGTGCCAGCTCACCACGACAGGGAGGTTCGAGTGAGCAGTACTTC
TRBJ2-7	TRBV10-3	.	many	CAISEYRWEQYF	TGTGCCATCAGTGAATATAGGTGGGAGCAGTACTTC
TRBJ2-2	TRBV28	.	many	CASRLLRVLTGELFF	TGTGCCAGCAGGCTACTCAGGGTCTTAACCGGGGAGCTGTTTTTT
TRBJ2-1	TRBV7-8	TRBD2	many	CASSLRGSINNEQFF	TGTGCCAGCAGCTTACGCGGGAGCATCAACAATGAGCAGTTCTTC
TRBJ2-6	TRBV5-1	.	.	CASSEDGGANVLTF	TGCGCCAGCAGCGAGGATGGGGGGGCCAACGTCCTGACTTTC
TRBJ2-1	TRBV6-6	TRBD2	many	CASSLSPGLASNEQFF	TGTGCCAGCAGTCTCTCCCCGGGACTAGCGTCTAATGAGCAGTTCTTC
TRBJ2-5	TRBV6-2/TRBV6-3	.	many	CASTLLGRLQETQYF	TGTGCCAGCACTCTCCTCGGACGCTTGCAAGAGACCCAGTACTTC
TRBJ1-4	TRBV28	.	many	CATISEGNLGKLFF	TGTGCCACCATTAGTGAGGGGAATTTGGGAAAACTGTTTTTT
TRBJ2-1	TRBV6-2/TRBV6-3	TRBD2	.	CASSGASGWWYNEQFF	TGTGCCAGCAGTGGGGCTAGCGGGTGGTGGTACAATGAGCAGTTCTTC
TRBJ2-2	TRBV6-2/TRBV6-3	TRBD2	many	CASSPPGLAGAGELFF	TGTGCCAGCAGTCCCCCGGGACTAGCGGGCGCCGGGGAGCTGTTTTTT
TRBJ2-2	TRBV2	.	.	CASTPGAGELFFF	.
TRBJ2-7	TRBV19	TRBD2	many	CASSIIYLASGSHEQYF	TGTGCCAGTAGTATAATATATTTGGCTAGCGGGAGCCACGAGCAGTACTTC
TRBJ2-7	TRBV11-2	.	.	CASSPRLMTYEQYF	TGTGCCAGCAGCCCCCGACTGATGACCTACGAGCAGTACTTC
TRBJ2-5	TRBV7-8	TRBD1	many	CASSLATGGRETQYF	TGTGCCAGCAGCTTAGCTACAGGGGGCAGGGAGACCCAGTACTTC
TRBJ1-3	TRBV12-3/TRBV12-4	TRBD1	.	CASSFPSVGQGGNTIYF	TGTGCCAGCAGTTTCCCCTCCGTAGGACAGGGTGGAAACACCATATATTTT
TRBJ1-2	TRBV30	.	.	CAWSAPTGANYGYTF	TGTGCCTGGAGTGCCCCGACGGGAGCTAACTATGGCTACACCTTC
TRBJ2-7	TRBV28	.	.	CASSSRPNEQYF	TGTGCCAGCAGTTCCCGTCCGAATGAGCAGTACTTC
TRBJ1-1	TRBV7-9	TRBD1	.	CASSLDRTGGLVDTEAFF	TGTGCCAGCAGCTTAGATAGGACAGGGGGCCTCGTGGACACTGAAGCTTTCTTT
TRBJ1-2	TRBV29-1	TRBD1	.	CSGLQGLNYGYTF	TGCAGCGGGCTACAGGGGTTAAACTATGGCTACACCTTC
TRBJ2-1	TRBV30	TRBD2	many	CAWSPASGSFNEQFF	TGTGCCTGGAGTCCCGCTAGCGGGAGTTTCAATGAGCAGTTCTTC
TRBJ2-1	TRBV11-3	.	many	CASSSGPGGTYNEQFF	TGTGCCAGCAGCTCCGGACCCGGAGGGACCTACAATGAGCAGTTCTTC
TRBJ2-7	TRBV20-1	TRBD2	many	CSASAGGLREQYF	TGCAGTGCTTCGGCGGGAGGACTTCGCGAGCAGTACTTC
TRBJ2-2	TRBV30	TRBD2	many	CAWSARILAGGAGELFF	TGTGCCTGGAGTGCCCGAATACTAGCGGGGGGGGCCGGGGAGCTGTTTTTT
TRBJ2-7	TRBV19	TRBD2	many	CASRLAGGSSYEQYF	TGTGCCAGCCGACTAGCGGGCGGTAGCTCCTACGAGCAGTACTTC